This T cell receptor beta chain was observed in a study of response to subunit inactivated influenza vaccine. Study-level results: Authors suggested each seasonal influenza vaccination recruits few new T cells.

Note on this clonotype: As yet, its antigen is unknown.

CDR3 length equals 11 residues. CDR1 SEHNR and CDR2 FQNEAQ come from the germline V gene (reference sequence). V was shortened by 8 bases and J by 0 bases, with 3 bases between the two germline ends. TCRdb passed the RT-PCR reads through MiXCR, listing each CDR3 protein once. The sample holds some 500,000 distinct CDR3 sequences, about 25% seen once. The TCR sequence derives from a man aged 45 to 65 who received an inactivated influenza vaccine. The specimen was CD4+ T cells sorted from PBMCs, collected roughly 5 days after vaccination. The chain combines TRBV7-9 with TRBJ2-3; D is ambiguous. Written as DNA, the CDR3 is TGTGCCAGCGGGAGCACAGATACGCAGTATTTT. Its translation is CASGSTDTQYF.